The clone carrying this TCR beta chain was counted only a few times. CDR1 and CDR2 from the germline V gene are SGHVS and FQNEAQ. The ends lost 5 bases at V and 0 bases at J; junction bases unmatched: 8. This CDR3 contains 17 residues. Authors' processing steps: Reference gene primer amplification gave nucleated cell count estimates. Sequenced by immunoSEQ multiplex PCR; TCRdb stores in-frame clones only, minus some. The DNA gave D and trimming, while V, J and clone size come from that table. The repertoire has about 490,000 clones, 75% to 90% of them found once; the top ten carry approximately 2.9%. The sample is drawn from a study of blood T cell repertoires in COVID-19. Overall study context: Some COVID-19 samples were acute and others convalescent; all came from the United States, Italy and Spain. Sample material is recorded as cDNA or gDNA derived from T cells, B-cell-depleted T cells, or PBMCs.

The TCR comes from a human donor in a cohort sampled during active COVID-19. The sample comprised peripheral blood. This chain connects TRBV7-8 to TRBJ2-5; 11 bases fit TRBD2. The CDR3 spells CASSPRVAGGHQETQYF. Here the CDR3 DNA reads TGTGCCAGCAGCCCCCGGGTAGCGGGAGGGCACCAAGAGACCCAGTACTTC.